Presented here are 13 T cell receptor beta chains from one specimen sequenced in a study of blood T cells in healthy people across ages. The use of a sample-barcoded 5' primer and a J-beta primer mix characterized a second PCR of roughly 6 to 11 cycles. From the 5' RACE reads, TCRdb called clonotypes with MiXCR, one entry per CDR3 protein. The data contain fewer than 1,200,000 distinct CDR3 sequences, approximately 25% of them singletons. The data also belong to a second study, concerning T cells of mothers and their children.

Input material: blood. The receptors derive from a girl aged 2 to 9 in good health.

The gene calls are TRBV28 and TRBJ2-1, with D perhaps TRBD2 (6 bases). Germline CDR1 is MDHEN and CDR2 is SYDVKM. This CDR3 has 15 residues. Trimming removed 5 bases at V and 5 bases at J, with 16 bases between. In DNA form, the CDR3 reads TGTGCCAGCAGTCTTTGGGGGGAGCTCGACAATGAGCAGTTCTTC. This gives the protein CASSLWGELDNEQFF. Supplemented by reference TRBV28 and TRBJ2-1, the full variable domain reads DVKVTQSSRYLVKRTGEKVFLECVQDMDHENMFWYRQDPGLGLRLIYFSYDVKMKEKGDIPEGYSVSREKKERFSLILESASTNQTSMYLCASSLWGELDNEQFFGPGTRLTVL.

CDR3 bases: TGCAGTGCTAGAGATTACGGCGGGTCAGACACAGATACGCAGTATTTT. Protein sequence: CSARDYGGSDTDTQYF. The chain is built from TRBV20-1 and TRBJ2-3, with D tentatively TRBD2 (5 bases). V was trimmed by 0 bases and J by 2 bases, leaving 15 bases between them. This CDR3 contains 16 residues. Germline V lookup: CDR1 DFQATT, CDR2 SNEGSKA (reference sequence).

The rearrangement links TRBV24-1 to TRBJ2-2, with a tentative D call TRBD1 (6 bases). The germline V gene encodes CDR1 KGHDR and CDR2 SFDVKD. The CDR3 sequence is 15 residues long. Trimming cost V 5 bases and J 0 bases, with 9 bases left between them. The CDR3 DNA reads as TGTGCCACCAGTGGAACAGGGTCGAACACCGGGGAGCTGTTTTTT. It codes for CATSGTGSNTGELFF.

This clonotype has a count of ten or more. The chain recombines TRBV29-1 with TRBJ2-5, with D perhaps matching TRBD2 (5 bases). The end of the DNA is better explained by TRBJ2-7, so the J call may be wrong. The germline gives CDR1 SQVTM, CDR2 ANQGSEA. The CDR3 extends over 11 amino acids. This chain's CDR3 is CSARTGSEQYF. In nucleotides, the CDR3 is TGCAGCGCTCGGACTGGGAGCGAGCAGTACTTC.

The chain carries TRBV28 and TRBJ1-1; 8 bases agree with TRBD1. V trimming: 4 bases; J trimming: 4 bases; junction bases outside the gene matches: 5. CDR1 and CDR2 (germline): MDHEN, SYDVKM. This CDR3 is 14 amino acids long. The CDR3 bases are TGTGCCAGCAGTTCCTCCGGGACAGGCACTGAAGCTTTCTTT. Its translation: CASSSSGTGTEAFF. The full variable domain, rest sourced from reference TRBV28 and TRBJ1-1, is DVKVTQSSRYLVKRTGEKVFLECVQDMDHENMFWYRQDPGLGLRLIYFSYDVKMKEKGDIPEGYSVSREKKERFSLILESASTNQTSMYLCASSSSGTGTEAFFGQGTRLTVV.

This sequence joins TRBV29-1 and TRBJ2-1; tentatively, D is TRBD2 (5 bases). CDR3 length equals 11 residues. Germline V gene data show CDR1 as SQVTM and CDR2 as ANQGSEA. The DNA for the CDR3 is TGCACGGGGATGTTATACAATGAGCAGTTCTTC. As protein: CTGMLYNEQFF.

This clonotype was counted many times. The chain is built from TRBV24-1 and TRBJ2-1, with D uncertain. The CDR3 runs 12 residues. The germline gives CDR1 KGHDR, CDR2 SFDVKD. The V gene lost 5 bases and the J gene lost 8 bases, with 9 bases spanning the gap. The CDR3 spells CATSAISDEQFF. CDR3 coding DNA: TGTGCCACCAGTGCTATTTCGGATGAGCAGTTCTTC.

The chain recombines TRBV18 with TRBJ2-5; no definite D call. The better agreement between TRBJ2-1 and the DNA end casts doubt on the J call. Germline-derived CDR1 and CDR2 are KGHSH and LQKENI. The CDR3 sequence is 13 residues long. CDR3 region: CASSPDSANEQFF. CDR3 in DNA: TGTGCCAGCTCACCGGATAGTGCCAATGAGCAGTTCTTC.

This rearrangement joins TRBV6-5 to TRBJ2-6, with 7 positions matching TRBD1. In germline, CDR1 is MNHEY, CDR2 SVGAGI. V gave up 6 bases and J gave up 4 bases; unmatched junction bases: 12. CDR3 size: 17 residues. The CDR3 bases are TGTGCCAGCAGACTCGGGACAGCCGGGGCGGGGGCCAACGTCCTGACTTTC. Translation gives CASRLGTAGAGANVLTF.

The CDR3 protein is CSVGTGENEQYF. DNA for the CDR3: TGCAGCGTTGGCACAGGGGAGAACGAGCAGTACTTC. The V and J genes are TRBV29-1 and TRBJ2-7, with TRBD1 matching 7 bases. CDR3 length: 12 residues. Trimming removed 4 bases from V and 5 bases from J; junction bases left unmatched: 5. Germline V lookup: CDR1 SQVTM, CDR2 ANQGSEA.

This clonotype was counted between two and nine times. J is TRBJ2-5 and V is TRBV9; the D gene is possibly TRBD1 (6 bases). CDR1 is SGDLS and CDR2 is YYNGEE in the germline V gene. This CDR3 has 16 residues. The germline V and J ends were trimmed by 2 bases and 2 bases, with 16 bases remaining between them. Here the CDR3 reads CASSVWGRGGQETQYF. The CDR3 nucleotides are TGTGCCAGCAGCGTTTGGGGCAGGGGCGGTCAAGAGACCCAGTACTTC.

Comments on this clonotype: A read error may produce the germline difference seen at one junction end. The gene calls are TRBV20-1 and TRBJ1-2; the match to TRBD1 covers 7 bases. The CDR3 has 16 amino acids. The germline CDR1 and CDR2 sequences are DFQATT and SNEGSKA (reference sequence). In nucleotides, the CDR3 is TGCAGTGCTAGAGAGAATAGTACAGGGGCAAACTATGGCTGCACCTTC. Translating it yields CSARENSTGANYGCTF.

J is TRBJ2-1 and V is TRBV12-3 or TRBV12-4; 13 positions agree with TRBD2. This CDR3 is built from 16 residues. The ends lost 6 bases at V and 1 base at J; junction bases unmatched: 3. The CDR3 region has the DNA TGTGCCAGCAGCTCGACTAGCGGGGGGTCCTACAATGAGCAGTTCTTC. Translation gives CASSSTSGGSYNEQFF.